The 15 T cell receptor beta chains reported below all come from one sample, sequenced in a study of T cell responses to AZD1222 COVID-19 vaccine. The table came from immunoSEQ multiplex PCR; TCRdb's copy has only in-frame clones and leaves some out. The table includes 95,000 to 150,000 clones, more than 70% detected once. Source: peripheral blood, taken 28 days after the second AZD1222 dose. Receptor source: an adult who received the AZD1222 COVID-19 vaccine.

The chain is built from TRBV7-6 and TRBJ2-5, with 8 nucleotides matching TRBD2. The CDR3 is 16 residues long. Germline V gene lookup returns CDR1 SGHVS and CDR2 FNYEAQ. Trimming at V came to 1 base and at J to 3 bases, leaving 7 bases not matched to a gene. CDR3 nucleotides: TGTGCCAGCAGCTTAGAGGTTAGCGGGGCTAAAGAGACCCAGTACTTC. This codes for CASSLEVSGAKETQYF.

The rearrangement uses TRBV6-2 or TRBV6-3 and TRBJ2-7, with a tentative D call TRBD1 (8 bases). Germline V gene lookup returns CDR1 MNHEY and CDR2 SVGEGT. The CDR3 sequence is 14 residues long. Trimming removed 6 bases at V and 3 bases at J, with 15 bases between. CDR3: CASSGQGGFYEQYF. The CDR3 DNA reads TGTGCCAGCAGCGGACAGGGAGGGTTCTACGAGCAGTACTTC.

The chain has TRBV18 and TRBJ1-2; TRBD1 matches 8 bases. The ends lost 3 bases at V and 3 bases at J; junction bases unmatched: 6. CDR3 length: 15 amino acids. CDR1 KGHSH and CDR2 LQKENI come from the germline V gene. The CDR3 coding sequence is TGTGCCAGCTCACCGGGACAGGTCGGGGACTATGGCTACACCTTC. Residues: CASSPGQVGDYGYTF.

This chain links TRBV5-5 with TRBJ2-2; 8 positions match TRBD2. CDR3 size: 15 residues. Germline trimming cut 2 bases from V and 2 bases from J; bases unmatched to any gene: 2. The germline CDR1 and CDR2 sequences are SGHKS and YYEKEE (reference sequence). The CDR3 region has the DNA TGTGCCAGCAGCTTTAGCGGGGCCAACACCGGGGAGCTGTTTTTT. Translated, it gives CASSFSGANTGELFF.

The chain combines TRBV14 with TRBJ1-4; no clear D gene. Trimming took 3 bases from V and 2 from J, leaving 10 bases between them. Germline V lookup: CDR1 SGHDN, CDR2 FVKESK. The CDR3 runs to 15 residues. The DNA for the CDR3 is TGTGCCAGCAGCCAGTCACGTGCGACTAATGAAAAACTGTTTTTT. This gives the protein CASSQSRATNEKLFF.

Comments on this clone: The same CDR3 arises from other DNA sequences in this sample as well. The gene calls are TRBV11-2 and TRBJ2-5; tentative D call: TRBD1 (6 bases). Germline CDR1 reads SGHAT; CDR2 reads FQNNGV. V dropped 5 bases and J dropped 2 bases, with 12 bases sitting between them. The CDR3 length is 14 residues. CDR3: CASSPGQFQETQYF. The CDR3 coding sequence is TGTGCCAGCAGCCCCGGACAGTTTCAAGAGACCCAGTACTTC. Variable domain in full (rest from reference TRBV11-2 and TRBJ2-5): EAGVAQSPRYKIIEKRQSVAFWCNPISGHATLYWYQQILGQGPKLLIQFQNNGVVDDSQLPKDRFSAERLKGVDSTLKIQPAKLEDSAVYLCASSPGQFQETQYFGPGTRLLVL.

The genes are TRBV20-1 and TRBJ2-7, with D unclear. The germline V gene encodes CDR1 DFQATT and CDR2 SNEGSKA (reference sequence). With 6 bases removed from V and 3 bases from J, the gap between germline ends came to 9 bases. The CDR3 contains 11 residues. The CDR3 DNA sequence: TGCAGTGCCACGACCCACTACGAGCAGTACTTC. Protein: CSATTHYEQYF.

The chain employs TRBV6-5 and TRBJ2-5; the match to TRBD1 covers 7 bases. With V trimmed by 2 bases and J by 4 bases, 7 bases remained unmatched. Per the germline V gene, CDR1 is MNHEY and CDR2 is SVGAGI. The CDR3 is 15 amino acids. This CDR3 reads CASSYPGQYGETQYF. As DNA, the CDR3 is TGTGCCAGCAGTTACCCGGGACAGTACGGAGAGACCCAGTACTTC.

DNA of the CDR3: TGTGCCAGCATTTTGACAGGGGGCGCGTGGGATACGCAGTATTTT. Protein product: CASILTGGAWDTQYF. The chain is built from TRBV2 and TRBJ2-3, with 10 bases aligning to TRBD1. Trimming cost V 7 bases and J 6 bases; bases outside gene matches: 10. From germline, CDR1 is SNHLY and CDR2 FYNNEI. CDR3 length: 15 amino acids.

The chain links TRBV3-1 (or the pseudogene TRBV3-2) to TRBJ1-1, with a tentative D call TRBD1 (6 bases). Between the trimmed V and J ends, which lost 1 base and 12 bases, there was a span of 15 bases. The germline CDR1 and CDR2 sequences are LGHDT and YNNKEL (reference sequence). This CDR3 is 13 amino acids long. This chain's CDR3 is CASSQGGHQRPFF. The CDR3, as DNA: TGTGCCAGCAGCCAAGGGGGACATCAAAGGCCTTTCTTT.

V usage is TRBV6-5 and J usage is TRBJ1-1; D might be TRBD1 (5 bases). The germline V and J ends were trimmed by 4 bases and 0 bases, with 12 bases remaining between them. Germline V gene lookup returns CDR1 MNHEY and CDR2 SVGAGI. The CDR3 runs to 15 residues. The CDR3 spells CASSFDRFMNTEAFF. As DNA, the CDR3 is TGTGCCAGCAGTTTCGACAGATTCATGAACACTGAAGCTTTCTTT.

V and J are TRBV27 and TRBJ1-2, with TRBD1 as a possible D gene (6 bases). Trimming stripped 7 bases from V and 5 bases from J, with 14 bases between. Looked up from germline, CDR1 is MNHEY and CDR2 is SMNVEV (reference sequence). This CDR3 spans 13 amino acids. The CDR3 DNA reads as TGTGCCAGCACCCGACTGGGGGCGTATGGCTACACCTTC. Translated: CASTRLGAYGYTF.

This clone turned up a few times. The J gene is TRBJ2-2, the V gene TRBV28, with 10 bases fitting TRBD1. After removal of 3 bases from V and 3 bases from J, the junction contained 1 base not matched to a gene. The V gene's germline CDR1 is MDHEN and CDR2 SYDVKM. This CDR3 has 15 amino acids. CDR3 protein: CASSFGTGDTGELFF. In DNA form, the CDR3 reads TGTGCCAGCAGTTTCGGGACAGGGGACACCGGGGAGCTGTTTTTT.

This sequence joins TRBV27 and TRBJ2-1; the D gene is possibly TRBD2 (5 bases). The CDR3 covers 14 residues. V was trimmed by 2 bases and J by 7 bases, leaving 12 bases between them. From germline, CDR1 is MNHEY and CDR2 SMNVEV (reference sequence). CDR3 sequence (DNA): TGTGCCAGCAGTTTAGGGTCTAGCATAAATGAGCAGTTCTTC. This gives the protein CASSLGSSINEQFF.

The chain is built from TRBV5-1 and TRBJ1-4, with D tentatively TRBD1 (6 bases). The CDR3 totals 14 residues. In germline, CDR1 is SGHRS, CDR2 YFSETQ. Deletions cut 7 bases from V and 7 bases from J, with 17 bases between. The CDR3 DNA is TGCGCCAGCTCATACAGGGAGGCAAGTGAAAAACTGTTTTTT. It specifies CASSYREASEKLFF.